This T cell receptor (beta chain) originates from a study of neurological immune-mediated disorders. This clonotype was observed at least ten times. Described time point: longitudinal time-point 3. Germline V gene lookup returns CDR1 SNHLY and CDR2 FYNNEI. V shed 6 bases and J shed 2 bases, with 8 bases lying between them. The CDR3 has 14 amino acids. 5'RACE generated cDNA with 10-nucleotide random UMIs. TCRdb itself ran the 5' RACE reads through MiXCR, one entry per CDR3 protein. This repertoire shows roughly 48,000 distinct CDR3 sequences, more than 9.5% found once; its top ten account for 9%. The TCR sequence derives from a male donor with HTLV-1-associated myelopathy (HAM/TSP). Material for sequencing was PBMCs. The genes are TRBV2 and TRBJ2-6; TRBD2 might be the D (5 bases). CDR3 in amino acids: CASRDGTGANVLTF. CDR3 DNA sequence: TGTGCCAGCAGGGACGGGACTGGGGCCAACGTCCTGACTTTC.